This paragraph reports one TCR beta chain. The antigen is not known. The data were obtained in a study of T-cell reconstitution after alpha-beta-depleted transplantation in children. Study-wide results and caveats: At one year after transplant, newly produced T cells mostly accounted for T-cell counts and diversity.

This CDR3 is built from 13 residues. The V gene's germline CDR1 is SGHTA and CDR2 FQGNSA. V was cut by 7 bases and J by 7 bases, with 15 bases left in between. The TCRbeta library was prepared with unique molecular identifiers. TCRdb processed the PCR reads anew with MiXCR; each CDR3 protein has one entry. Here the sample spans roughly 400,000 distinct CDR3 sequences, 43% being singletons. The sequence was obtained from a girl aged 2-10 years with aplastic anemia, due to receive a stem cell transplant. The V gene is TRBV7-2, the J gene TRBJ2-3; a weak D match, TRBD2 (6 bases). The sequences come from PBMCs, collected before TCRalphabeta/CD19-depleted stem cell transplant. The CDR3 sequence is CASTLRGKNTQYF. CDR3 coding DNA: TGTGCCAGCACGCTCCGCGGGAAAAATACGCAGTATTTT.